The 20 T cell receptor beta chains presented below share a single source sample, sequenced in a study of T-cell memory formation after mild COVID-19. TCRdb re-called the 5' RACE reads through MiXCR, storing one row per CDR3 protein. In the table there are about 160,000 distinct CDR3 sequences, 25% to 40% of which are singletons. The sequencing input was PBMCs or a T cell subset sorted from them (not recorded which). The receptors shown here come from an adult woman who had mild COVID-19 (a few samples of this study predate the infection). Cell type and time point are not known.

This chain joins TRBV6-1 and TRBJ2-4; possibly TRBD2 for D (5 bases). This CDR3 spans 17 amino acids. The germline V gene has CDR1 MNHNS and CDR2 SASEGT. V lost 1 base and J lost 15, with 28 bases in between. CDR3 sequence: CASSEVLPLAGSALRYF. The CDR3 DNA follows: TGTGCCAGCAGTGAAGTGCTCCCCTTGGCGGGTTCCGCCTTGAGGTACTTC.

The V gene is TRBV27, the J gene TRBJ2-6; D not certain. The CDR3 sequence is 15 residues long. Trimming cost V 2 bases and J 0 bases, with 5 bases left between them. Per the germline V gene, CDR1 is MNHEY and CDR2 is SMNVEV (reference sequence). Here the CDR3 reads CASSLRGSGANVLTF. CDR3 sequence (DNA): TGTGCCAGCAGTTTACGAGGCTCTGGGGCCAACGTCCTGACTTTC.

J is TRBJ2-7 and V is TRBV5-1; D not certain. The germline V gene has CDR1 SGHRS and CDR2 YFSETQ. This CDR3 comprises 13 residues. V was trimmed by 1 base and J by 2 bases, leaving 7 bases between them. The CDR3 spells CASSLRVPYEQYF. CDR3 coding DNA: TGCGCCAGCAGCTTGAGGGTCCCCTACGAGCAGTACTTC.

This clonotype was observed a few times. V is TRBV4-1 and J is TRBJ2-1, with 13 bases matching TRBD2. The germline V gene encodes CDR1 MGHRA and CDR2 YSYEKL. This CDR3 comprises 18 residues. With V trimmed by 3 bases and J by 2 bases, 7 bases remained unmatched. Written as DNA, the CDR3 is TGCGCCAGCAGCCAGGAAAGACTAGCGGGAGGAACCTACAATGAGCAGTTCTTC. Amino acid sequence: CASSQERLAGGTYNEQFF.

The chain uses TRBV9 and TRBJ1-4; 7 bases fit TRBD1. V gave up 0 bases and J gave up 5 bases; unmatched junction bases: 7. CDR1 is SGDLS, CDR2 YYNGEE, per germline. The CDR3 is 16 amino acids. The CDR3 sequence: CASSVGRGGLNEKLFF. The CDR3 nucleotides read TGTGCCAGCAGCGTAGGAAGAGGGGGCTTGAATGAAAAACTGTTTTTT.

This clonotype came up a few times. The chain recombines TRBV11-2 with TRBJ1-2, with D unclear. The germline V gene encodes CDR1 SGHAT and CDR2 FQNNGV. The germline V and J ends were trimmed by 3 bases and 1 base, with 6 bases remaining between them. The CDR3 loop spans 13 amino acids. The CDR3 protein is CASSFTVNYGYTF. DNA for the CDR3: TGTGCCAGCAGCTTCACCGTTAACTATGGCTACACCTTC.

The sample holds many counts of this clonotype. The CDR3 loop is CASSLLGASYEQYF. CDR3 coding DNA: TGCGCCAGCAGCTTGTTAGGGGCTTCCTACGAGCAGTACTTC. V is TRBV5-1 and J is TRBJ2-7; D might be TRBD1 (5 bases). The germline V gene encodes CDR1 SGHRS and CDR2 YFSETQ. The V gene lost 1 base and the J gene lost 1 base, with 9 bases spanning the gap. This CDR3 comprises 14 residues.

CDR3 bases: TGTGCCAGCAGCAACCCCAAGGAGCAGTTCTTC. As protein: CASSNPKEQFF. The chain couples TRBV12-3 or TRBV12-4 to TRBJ2-1; D gene uncertain. The CDR3 is made up of 11 amino acids. V was clipped by 6 bases and J by 10 bases, with 10 bases between them.

The chain combines TRBV9 with TRBJ1-1; 7 bases are a match to TRBD1. In germline, CDR1 is SGDLS, CDR2 YYNGEE. This CDR3 is 15 amino acids long. After removal of 4 bases from V and 1 base from J, the junction contained 7 bases not matched to a gene. CDR3 nucleotide sequence: TGTGCCAGCAGCCCTACAGGGGACCCGAACACTGAAGCTTTCTTT. This sequence encodes CASSPTGDPNTEAFF.

In this sample, this clonotype turned up a few times. The chain has TRBV18 and TRBJ1-1; no firm D call. V shed 3 bases and J shed 3 bases, with 8 bases lying between them. The CDR3 runs 13 residues. The germline V gene has CDR1 KGHSH and CDR2 LQKENI. The CDR3 is CASSPNGDTEAFF. The CDR3 DNA reads as TGTGCCAGCTCACCGAATGGGGACACTGAAGCTTTCTTT.

The chain combines TRBV29-1 with TRBJ1-2, with D maybe TRBD1 (6 bases). This CDR3 comprises 14 residues. With 4 bases removed from V and 0 bases from J, the gap between germline ends came to 12 bases. The germline V gene encodes CDR1 SQVTM and CDR2 ANQGSEA. The CDR3 sequence is CSVVPGGTNYGYTF. CDR3 in DNA: TGCAGCGTTGTTCCGGGGGGCACTAACTATGGCTACACCTTC.

The V and J genes are TRBV12-3 or TRBV12-4 and TRBJ2-7; TRBD1 matches at 9 bases. This CDR3 has 15 residues. Trimming took 3 bases from V and 7 from J; bases not matched to a gene: 10. CDR3 nucleotides: TGTGCCAGCAGTTTGGGGGACAGGGACGCCTTAGAGCAGTACTTC. Its translation: CASSLGDRDALEQYF.

V gene TRBV12-5 combines with J gene TRBJ2-7; no definite D call. This CDR3 spans 13 amino acids. Germline CDR1 is LGHNT and CDR2 is FRNRAP. Trimming cost V 6 bases and J 0 bases, with 9 bases left between them. In DNA, the CDR3 is TGTGCTAGTGGGGAAGGAACCTCCTACGAGCAGTACTTC. Protein product: CASGEGTSYEQYF.

A few counts support this clonotype. The chain is built from TRBV10-3 and TRBJ2-2; weak D call: TRBD1 (7 bases). V lost 7 bases and J 4 bases, leaving 13 bases between the germline ends. The CDR3 totals 14 residues. Germline values: CDR1 ENHRY, CDR2 SYGVKD. The CDR3 sequence is CAINGQGGTGELFF. CDR3 coding DNA: TGTGCCATCAATGGTCAGGGGGGCACCGGGGAGCTGTTTTTT.

This clonotype was seen only once. The genes are TRBV20-1 and TRBJ1-2; 7 bases agree with TRBD1. Looked up from germline, CDR1 is DFQATT and CDR2 is SNEGSKA (reference sequence). J lost 3 bases, V lost 2 bases, and 3 bases had no gene match. CDR3 length: 13 amino acids. CDR3 sequence reads: CSARRDSYYGYTF. The CDR3 DNA sequence: TGCAGTGCTAGAAGGGACAGCTACTATGGCTACACCTTC.

The chain joins TRBV18 to TRBJ1-1; 7 bases map to TRBD1. The CDR3 covers 15 residues. The trim removed 9 bases at V and 3 bases at J, leaving 13 bases unmatched. The germline V gene encodes CDR1 KGHSH and CDR2 LQKENI. CDR3 nucleotides: TGTGCCAGTTCAAACACAGGGGCCCCCCACACTGAAGCTTTCTTT. Amino acid sequence: CASSNTGAPHTEAFF.

The chain has TRBV5-6 and TRBJ2-3; 8 positions agree with TRBD2. The CDR3 covers 14 residues. Germline-derived CDR1 and CDR2 are SGHDT and YYEEEE. V lost 5 bases and J lost 5; bases outside the gene matches: 7. The CDR3 DNA reads TGTGCCAGCAGGAAGGCGGGAGGTGTAGATACGCAGTATTTT. Translation: CASRKAGGVDTQYF.

The V and J genes are TRBV5-1 and TRBJ2-7; 10 positions match TRBD1. The germline CDR1 and CDR2 sequences are SGHRS and YFSETQ. The V gene end was trimmed by 6 bases and the J gene end by 0 bases; junction bases not matched to a gene: 6. This CDR3 spans 15 amino acids. The CDR3 reads CASMKDRGSSYEQYF. CDR3 DNA sequence: TGCGCCAGCATGAAGGACAGGGGGAGCTCCTACGAGCAGTACTTC.

V usage is TRBV7-3 and J usage is TRBJ1-1; tentative D call: TRBD1 (6 bases). The CDR3 totals 14 residues. Looked up from germline, CDR1 is SGHTA and CDR2 is FQGTGA. With 5 bases removed from V and 5 bases from J, the gap between germline ends came to 15 bases. CDR3 coding DNA: TGTGCCAGCAGCCCCCAGGGCAGGGGAACTGAAGCTTTCTTT. Protein product: CASSPQGRGTEAFF.

This clonotype was counted between two and nine times. CDR3 in DNA: TGTGCCAGCAGCTTGTTGGCAGGGACCTACGAGCAGTACTTC. It codes for CASSLLAGTYEQYF. The chain uses TRBV5-6 and TRBJ2-7; perhaps TRBD1 as D (5 bases). CDR1 and CDR2 from the germline V gene are SGHDT and YYEEEE. Between the trimmed V and J ends, which lost 1 base and 2 bases, there was a span of 10 bases. This CDR3 has 14 amino acids.